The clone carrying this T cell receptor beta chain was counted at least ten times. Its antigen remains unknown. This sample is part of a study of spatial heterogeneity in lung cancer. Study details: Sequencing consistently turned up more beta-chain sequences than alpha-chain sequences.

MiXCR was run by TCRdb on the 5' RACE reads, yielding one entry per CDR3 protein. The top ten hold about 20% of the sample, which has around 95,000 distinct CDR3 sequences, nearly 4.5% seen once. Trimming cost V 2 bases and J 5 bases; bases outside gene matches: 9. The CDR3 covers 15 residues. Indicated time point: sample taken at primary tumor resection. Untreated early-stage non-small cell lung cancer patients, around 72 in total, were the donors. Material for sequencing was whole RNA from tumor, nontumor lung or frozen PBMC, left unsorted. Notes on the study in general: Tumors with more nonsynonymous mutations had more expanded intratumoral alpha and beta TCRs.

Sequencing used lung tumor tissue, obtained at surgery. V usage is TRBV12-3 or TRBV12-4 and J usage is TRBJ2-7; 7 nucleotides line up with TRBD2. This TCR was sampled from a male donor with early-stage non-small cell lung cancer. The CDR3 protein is CASSLSGGSFDEQYF. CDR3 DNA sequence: TGTGCCAGCAGTTTATCGGGCGGGAGTTTCGACGAGCAGTACTTC.